A single sample is the source of the 21 T cell receptor beta chains below, sequenced in a study of chemoradiotherapy in HPV16-positive cancers. Sequencing was performed with immunoSEQ multiplex PCR; in TCRdb, only in-frame clones are kept and a portion is missing. The table shows 4,000 to 6,000 clones, with approximately 94% occurring only once. The sample in question was tumor tissue, obtained from a patient who underwent chemoradiotherapy. Receptor source: a human donor with HPV-associated anogenital cancer.

The chain carries TRBV16 and TRBJ1-1, with D possibly being TRBD1 (6 bases). The V gene's germline CDR1 is KGHSY and CDR2 FQNENV. CDR3 length: 15 amino acids. V was shortened by 4 bases and J by 0 bases, with 12 bases between the two germline ends. For the CDR3, the DNA is TGTGCCAGCAGCCCACTGACAGGCATGAACACTGAAGCTTTCTTT. Amino acids: CASSPLTGMNTEAFF.

The chain has TRBV4-3 and TRBJ2-2, with D tentatively TRBD1 (6 bases). The germline V gene has CDR1 LGHNA and CDR2 YSLEER. Trimming pared 1 base from V and 4 bases from J, leaving 10 bases between. The CDR3 extends over 15 amino acids. As DNA, the CDR3 is TGCGCCAGCAGCCAAGCGGACAGAAGCACCGGGGAGCTGTTTTTT. This encodes CASSQADRSTGELFF.

The gene calls are TRBV18 and TRBJ2-6; tentatively, D is TRBD2 (5 bases). CDR1 and CDR2 (germline): KGHSH, LQKENI. The CDR3 is 17 amino acids. V was pared by 0 bases and J by 0 bases, with 9 bases between. The CDR3 protein is CASSPPTGSSGANVLTF. DNA of the CDR3: TGTGCCAGCTCACCACCCACGGGGTCCTCTGGGGCCAACGTCCTGACTTTC.

The rearrangement uses TRBV9 and TRBJ1-1; D unclear. V was cut by 5 bases and J by 1 base, with 15 bases left in between. Germline CDR1 reads SGDLS; CDR2 reads YYNGEE. The CDR3 totals 15 residues. CDR3 sequence: CASRRILVKNTEAFF. The CDR3 DNA reads TGTGCCAGCAGGAGAATACTAGTGAAGAACACTGAAGCTTTCTTT.

The chain joins TRBV5-5 to TRBJ1-1, with a tentative D call TRBD1 (5 bases). CDR3 size: 16 residues. Germline CDR1 is SGHKS and CDR2 is YYEKEE (reference sequence). V gave up 2 bases and J gave up 1 base, with 15 bases separating them. CDR3 in DNA: TGTGCCAGCAGCTTCCAATACTGGGGGGGGAACACTGAAGCTTTCTTT. It specifies CASSFQYWGGNTEAFF.

This clone was observed a single time. The rearrangement uses TRBV19 and TRBJ2-5, with D possibly matching TRBD1 (6 bases). The germline V gene has CDR1 LNHDA and CDR2 SQIVND (reference sequence). Trimming took 4 bases from V and 2 from J, leaving 14 bases between them. The CDR3 has 15 amino acids. This CDR3 is CASSTRGRGQETQYF. CDR3 nucleotides: TGTGCCAGTAGTACCCGAGGCAGGGGACAAGAGACCCAGTACTTC.

By its share, this clone is large (0.1 to 1%). This chain connects TRBV6-1 to TRBJ2-1; 7 bases match TRBD2. Germline CDR1 is MNHNS and CDR2 is SASEGT. The CDR3 spans 18 residues. V shed 3 bases and J 3 bases; nucleotides not matched to a gene: 14. CDR3 amino acids: CASSDVGRAGDLYNEQFF. The CDR3 bases are TGTGCCAGCAGTGACGTCGGAAGGGCGGGAGATCTCTACAATGAGCAGTTCTTC.

This clone was seen once. The chain couples TRBV11-3 to TRBJ2-1; D not resolved. Looked up from germline, CDR1 is SGHNT and CDR2 is YENEEA. Trimming took 0 bases from V and 6 from J, leaving 6 bases between them. The CDR3 length is 13 residues. The CDR3 sequence: CASSLEASNEQFF. The CDR3, as DNA: TGTGCCAGCAGCTTAGAAGCCAGCAATGAGCAGTTCTTC.

The chain joins TRBV18 to TRBJ2-6; D assignment may be TRBD1 or TRBD2 (5 bases each). This CDR3 is 16 amino acids long. V dropped 3 bases and J dropped 4 bases, with 13 bases sitting between them. Per the germline V gene, CDR1 is KGHSH and CDR2 is LQKENI. CDR3: CASSPARGSGANVLTF. The DNA for the CDR3 is TGTGCCAGCTCACCGGCGAGGGGATCGGGGGCCAACGTCCTGACTTTC.

The chain uses TRBV5-1 and TRBJ2-5, with TRBD1 matching 11 bases. Trimming at V came to 2 bases and at J to 1 base, leaving 4 bases not matched to a gene. The CDR3 spans 16 residues. Germline values: CDR1 SGHRS, CDR2 YFSETQ. In DNA, the CDR3 is TGCGCCAGCAGCTTATCGGGGACAGGGGGCCAAGAGACCCAGTACTTC. Translating it yields CASSLSGTGGQETQYF. Filled out from reference TRBV5-1 and TRBJ2-5, the complete variable domain reads KAGVTQTPRYLIKTRGQQVTLSCSPISGHRSVSWYQQTPGQGLQFLFEYFSETQRNKGNFPGRFSGRQFSNSRSEMNVSTLELGDSALYLCASSLSGTGGQETQYFGPGTRLLVL.

Regarding this clone: Other DNA sequences from this sample encode an identical CDR3 as well. The genes are TRBV18 and TRBJ1-1; D gene unclear. The CDR3 is made up of 14 amino acids. Germline values: CDR1 KGHSH, CDR2 LQKENI. Trimming removed 2 bases from V and 1 base from J, with 8 bases in between. The CDR3 spells CASSPMTRNTEAFF. CDR3 DNA: TGTGCCAGCTCACCAATGACACGGAACACTGAAGCTTTCTTT.

The CDR3 here is CASSSMLTSTDTQYF. In nucleotides, the CDR3 is TGTGCCAGCAGCTCTATGCTAACTAGCACAGATACGCAGTATTTT. This rearrangement joins TRBV7-9 to TRBJ2-3, with unresolved D. Per germline, CDR1 SEHNR and CDR2 FQNEAQ (reference sequence). The V end was cut by 4 bases, the J end by 0 bases, with 11 bases between. This CDR3 spans 15 amino acids.

This chain connects TRBV29-1 to TRBJ1-1; 7 nucleotides match TRBD1. Germline V gene lookup returns CDR1 SQVTM and CDR2 ANQGSEA. With V trimmed by 4 bases and J by 5 bases, 13 bases remained unmatched. This CDR3 is built from 15 residues. The CDR3: CSVGGQVPPDTEAFF. In nucleotides, the CDR3 is TGCAGCGTTGGTGGACAGGTGCCCCCGGATACTGAAGCTTTCTTT.

The V call is TRBV28, the J call TRBJ2-2; D unclear. The CDR3 extends over 15 amino acids. Deletions cut 3 bases from V and 0 bases from J, with 8 bases between. Germline-derived CDR1 and CDR2 are MDHEN and SYDVKM. For the CDR3, the DNA is TGTGCCAGCAGTTTTACAGTTCCGAACACCGGGGAGCTGTTTTTT. This codes for CASSFTVPNTGELFF.

The chain has TRBV5-4 and TRBJ2-2; D is perhaps TRBD1 or TRBD2 (5 bases each). There are 17 residues in the CDR3. Germline CDR1 reads SGHNT; CDR2 reads YYREEE (reference sequence). Trimming pared 0 bases from V and 4 bases from J, leaving 16 bases between. The CDR3 here is CASSLGGPREPTGELFF. The CDR3 DNA sequence: TGTGCCAGCAGCTTGGGGGGACCACGGGAACCCACCGGGGAGCTGTTTTTT.

This chain joins TRBV14 and TRBJ1-3; weak D call: TRBD1 (6 bases). The germline gives CDR1 SGHDN, CDR2 FVKESK. Between the trimmed V and J ends, which lost 4 bases and 3 bases, there was a span of 7 bases. The CDR3 has 13 amino acids. CDR3 sequence reads: CASSPDSGNTIYF. The CDR3 coding sequence is TGTGCCAGCAGCCCGGACAGTGGAAACACCATATATTTT.

This clone appeared once. CDR3 in amino acids: CASSLFGLNQPQHF. CDR3 nucleotide sequence: TGTGCCAGCAGCTTGTTTGGGCTCAATCAGCCCCAGCATTTT. This chain links TRBV5-8 with TRBJ1-5; D gene uncertain. With 1 base removed from V and 3 bases from J, the gap between germline ends came to 8 bases. This CDR3 is 14 amino acids long. CDR1 and CDR2 (germline): SGHTS, YDEGEE.

As DNA, the CDR3 is TGTGCCAGCAGCTTGGTTCCCGGACAGGCAATCGGGGAGCTGTTTTTT. It specifies CASSLVPGQAIGELFF. This chain joins TRBV5-6 and TRBJ2-2; 7 bases match TRBD1. The CDR3 spans 16 residues. The ends lost 0 bases at V and 7 bases at J; junction bases unmatched: 9. Germline assignment: CDR1 SGHDT and CDR2 YYEEEE.

The chain couples TRBV27 to TRBJ2-6, with D possibly matching TRBD1 (6 bases). The length of the CDR3 is 17 residues. The germline V gene has CDR1 MNHEY and CDR2 SMNVEV (reference sequence). V was shortened by 1 base and J by 4 bases, with 14 bases between the two germline ends. CDR3 in amino acids: CASSLYTQGSGANVLTF. The CDR3 DNA follows: TGTGCCAGCAGTTTATATACTCAGGGGTCCGGGGCCAACGTCCTGACTTTC. The complete variable domain, with remaining parts taken from reference TRBV27 and TRBJ2-6, reads EAQVTQNPRYLITVTGKKLTVTCSQNMNHEYMSWYRQDPGLGLRQIYYSMNVEVTDKGDVPEGYKVSRKEKRNFPLILESPSPNQTSLYFCASSLYTQGSGANVLTFGAGSRLTVL.

The chain employs TRBV27 and TRBJ2-1; 16 nucleotides line up with TRBD2. Germline CDR1 and CDR2: MNHEY and SMNVEV (reference sequence). The CDR3 covers 19 residues. Trimming removed 6 bases from V and 0 bases from J; junction bases left unmatched: 8. The chain's CDR3 is CASRGPGLAGGSSYNEQFF. CDR3 bases: TGTGCCAGCAGGGGACCGGGACTAGCGGGAGGGAGCTCCTACAATGAGCAGTTCTTC.

This chain links TRBV7-8 with TRBJ1-2, with D unresolved. V lost 5 bases, J lost 0 bases, and 10 bases lay in between. This CDR3 region has 14 residues. Germline loops: CDR1 SGHVS, CDR2 FQNEAQ. CDR3 bases: TGTGCCAGCAGCCGATATGATTCTAACTATGGCTACACCTTC. This translates into CASSRYDSNYGYTF. Full variable domain (remainder filled in from reference TRBV7-8 and TRBJ1-2): GAGVSQSPRYKVAKRGQDVALRCDPISGHVSLFWYQQALGQGPEFLTYFQNEAQLDKSGLPSDRFFAERPEGSVSTLKIQRTQQEDSAVYLCASSRYDSNYGYTFGSGTRLTVV.